The 15 T cell receptor beta chains reported below all come from one sample, sequenced in a study of human T cells and chemical hapten exposure. This sample's time point: patch test 2, 6 weeks after DPC sensitization. The treatment: therapeutic diphenylcyclopropenone sensitization with weekly scalp DPC. TCRdb recomputed calls from the RACE reads with MiXCR, one row per CDR3 protein. The sample includes 360,000 or so distinct CDR3 sequences, under 6.5% seen only once; the top ten take approximately 5.4%. The source material was whole blood, sampled in connection with sensitization to the hapten diphenylcyclopropenone (DPC). The receptors stem from a woman between 18 and 30 years old with alopecia areata. Some clones in this sample may be carry-over from other donors' samples.

Details on this clonotype: Lacking the conserved final phenylalanine or tryptophan, this CDR3 likely reflects a read error. The limits of the CDR3 on the DNA are not certain, so only TCRdb's listed CDR3 is given. The chain employs TRBV3-1 and TRBJ2-1. Germline lookup yields CDR1 LGHDT and CDR2 YNNKEL (reference sequence). Inclusive of both ends, the CDR3 amounts to 10 amino acids. The CDR3 reads CASSQPIGPL.

This clonotype was observed at least ten times. J is TRBJ1-2 and V is TRBV5-5; D uncertain. Trimming removed 0 bases at V and 2 bases at J, with 11 bases between. The CDR3 loop spans 15 amino acids. Germline lookup yields CDR1 SGHKS and CDR2 YYEKEE (reference sequence). The CDR3 spells CASSLEPNSNYGYTF. The CDR3 nucleotides read TGTGCCAGCAGCTTGGAACCGAATTCAAACTATGGCTACACCTTC.

This clonotype has at least ten counts. The chain uses TRBV12-3 or TRBV12-4 and TRBJ2-7, with D uncertain. The CDR3 is made up of 14 amino acids. The ends were cut back, 1 base at V and 9 bases at J, with 16 bases in the middle. The CDR3 DNA follows: TGTGCCAGCAGTTTAGGCCAGACGAGTCAAGGGCAGTACTTC. The encoded protein is CASSLGQTSQGQYF.

This clonotype was counted only a few times. The chain combines TRBV10-3 with TRBJ1-2, with 9 bases that match TRBD1. In germline, CDR1 is ENHRY, CDR2 SYGVKD. Trimming took 4 bases from V and 6 from J; bases not matched to a gene: 12. The CDR3 covers 16 residues. For the CDR3, the DNA is TGTGCCATCAGTGCAGTTGGACAGGGGAGAGAACATGGCTACACCTTC. This encodes CAISAVGQGREHGYTF.

Only a few counts were recorded for this clonotype. One junction end does not reproduce the germline sequence, and a read error may be involved. As DNA, the CDR3 is TGCGCCAGCAGCCCCCAGACAGGGATCGCTGAGGCTTTCTTT. It translates to CASSPQTGIAEAFF. This chain joins TRBV5-1 and TRBJ1-1; TRBD1 agrees at 7 bases. The CDR3 has 14 amino acids. Germline V gives CDR1 SGHRS, CDR2 YFSETQ. The whole variable domain, remainder taken from reference TRBV5-1 and TRBJ1-1, is KAGVTQTPRYLIKTRGQQVTLSCSPISGHRSVSWYQQTPGQGLQFLFEYFSETQRNKGNFPGRFSGRQFSNSRSEMNVSTLELGDSALYLCASSPQTGIAEAFFGQGTRLTVV.

The rearrangement links TRBV6-5 to TRBJ2-5; D may be TRBD1 (5 bases). Germline assignment: CDR1 MNHEY and CDR2 SVGAGI. Trimming removed 0 bases from V and 5 bases from J, with 16 bases in between. The CDR3 extends over 16 amino acids. The CDR3 loop is CASSYSSGHPLETQYF. The CDR3 bases are TGTGCCAGCAGTTACTCCTCAGGACACCCATTGGAGACCCAGTACTTC.

This clonotype was counted ten times or more. The chain uses TRBV28 and TRBJ1-6; 10 bases map to TRBD1. Trimming took 6 bases from V and 9 from J; bases not matched to a gene: 5. This CDR3 contains 14 residues. Germline V gene lookup returns CDR1 MDHEN and CDR2 SYDVKM. Written as DNA, the CDR3 is TGTGCCAGCAGAACGGGACAGGGGACTTCACCCCTCCACTTT. Residues: CASRTGQGTSPLHF. Complete variable domain (other parts from reference TRBV28 and TRBJ1-6): DVKVTQSSRYLVKRTGEKVFLECVQDMDHENMFWYRQDPGLGLRLIYFSYDVKMKEKGDIPEGYSVSREKKERFSLILESASTNQTSMYLCASRTGQGTSPLHFGNGTRLTVT.

This clonotype was counted ten times or more. The V call is TRBV28, the J call TRBJ1-6; D is undetermined. This CDR3 contains 16 residues. Germline CDR1 reads MDHEN; CDR2 reads SYDVKM. V was clipped by 7 bases and J by 9 bases, with 22 bases between them. CDR3 DNA: TGTGCCAGCAACTCGCACGGAATAATATGGGGTTCACCCCTCCACTTT. Protein product: CASNSHGIIWGSPLHF.

This clonotype was seen repeatedly, ten times or more. V gene TRBV4-2 combines with J gene TRBJ2-1, with D possibly being TRBD2 (6 bases). The CDR3 totals 14 residues. V was pared by 7 bases and J by 8 bases, with 18 bases between. Germline loops: CDR1 LGHNA, CDR2 YNFKEQ. CDR3 region: CASNLKEGADEQFF. CDR3 nucleotide sequence: TGTGCCAGCAATCTAAAGGAGGGAGCGGATGAGCAGTTCTTC.

The chain joins TRBV7-9 to TRBJ2-2; the match to TRBD2 covers 7 bases. This CDR3 is built from 14 residues. J gave up 5 bases and V 8 bases, and 8 bases lay outside the gene matches. Germline CDR1 SEHNR, CDR2 FQNEAQ (reference sequence). The CDR3 reads CASLVEAGTGELFF. CDR3 in DNA: TGTGCCAGCCTTGTTGAAGCGGGAACCGGGGAGCTGTTTTTT.

This clonotype was found many times. The chain uses TRBV20-1 and TRBJ1-1; no clear D gene. The CDR3 length is 15 residues. Trimming shortened V by 5 bases and J by 1 base, and 17 bases separated the two germline ends. Per germline, CDR1 DFQATT and CDR2 SNEGSKA (reference sequence). CDR3 residues: CSAGPRTATNTEAFF. For the CDR3, the DNA is TGCAGTGCTGGTCCCCGAACGGCAACGAACACTGAAGCTTTCTTT.

This clonotype was detected a few times. The chain links TRBV4-1 to TRBJ1-5, with 9 positions matching TRBD1. The CDR3 consists of 16 residues. The junction had 4 bases not matched to a gene; V was cut back by 4 bases and J by 0 bases. Germline V gives CDR1 MGHRA, CDR2 YSYEKL. In nucleotides, the CDR3 is TGCGCCAGCAGCCCGGGGGACAGGGTTAGCAATCAGCCCCAGCATTTT. Its translation: CASSPGDRVSNQPQHF.

The chain employs TRBV28 and TRBJ1-2; no reliable D call. The germline gives CDR1 MDHEN, CDR2 SYDVKM. V was pared by 6 bases and J by 4 bases, with 15 bases between. The CDR3 has 14 residues. DNA for the CDR3: TGTGCCAGCAGCTCGTCCCAGGCCTCCTATGGCTACACCTTC. As protein: CASSSSQASYGYTF.

This clonotype was recorded a few times. V gene TRBV13 combines with J gene TRBJ1-1, with 7 positions matching TRBD1. Germline V gene data show CDR1 as PRHDT and CDR2 as FYEKMQ (reference sequence). The CDR3 contains 16 residues. Trimming took 5 bases from V and 3 from J; bases not matched to a gene: 12. The CDR3 loop reads CASSQVTGVSYTEAFF. The CDR3 DNA follows: TGTGCCAGCAGCCAGGTCACAGGGGTGTCTTACACTGAAGCTTTCTTT.

V is TRBV7-9 and J is TRBJ2-7, with D possibly TRBD2 on 6 matching bases. Germline assignment: CDR1 SEHNR and CDR2 FQNEAQ (reference sequence). Trimming cost V 6 bases and J 6 bases, with 12 bases left between them. The CDR3 totals 12 residues. The CDR3 DNA is TGTGCCAGCAGGTCGGGACTCTTCGAGCAGTACTTC. Protein sequence: CASRSGLFEQYF. The full variable domain, with the rest looked up from reference TRBV7-9 and TRBJ2-7, is DTGVSQNPRHKITKRGQNVTFRCDPISEHNRLYWYRQTLGQGPEFLTYFQNEAQLEKSRLLSDRFSAERPKGSFSTLEIQRTEQGDSAMYLCASRSGLFEQYFGPGTRLTVT.